This entry lists 23 T cell receptor beta chains sequenced from one sample in a study of shared clonotypes between healthy human individuals. This table comes from immunoSEQ multiplex PCR, and its TCRdb copy is limited to in-frame clones, with some not included. The sample yields 800,000 to 1,200,000 clones, 78% seen once. The sample comprised memory CD4+ T cells from PBMCs. Subset noted: CD45RA-negative fraction. These receptors were obtained from a man younger than 35 in good health. Some clones in this sample may be carry-over from other donors' samples.

The chain combines TRBV27 with TRBJ2-3; D is uncertain. V gave up 3 bases and J gave up 6 bases, with 7 bases separating them. Per the germline V gene, CDR1 is MNHEY and CDR2 is SMNVEV (reference sequence). The CDR3 sequence is 12 residues long. CDR3 bases: TGTGCCAGCAGTTTTCACGGTGATACGCAGTATTTT. It codes for CASSFHGDTQYF.

The sample holds one count of this clone. The chain uses TRBV4-1 and TRBJ2-1, with 16 bases identical to TRBD2. Germline assignment: CDR1 MGHRA and CDR2 YSYEKL. This CDR3 is 18 amino acids long. V dropped 4 bases and J dropped 5; count of bases not matched to a gene: 8. The CDR3 is CASSLSGLAGGGNNEQFF. CDR3 nucleotide sequence: TGCGCCAGCAGCCTCTCGGGACTAGCGGGAGGGGGCAACAATGAGCAGTTCTTC.

The chain recombines TRBV10-3 with TRBJ1-4; no reliable D call. Between the trimmed V and J ends, which lost 0 bases and 4 bases, there was a span of 6 bases. The germline CDR1 and CDR2 sequences are ENHRY and SYGVKD. The CDR3 runs to 14 residues. CDR3 sequence: CAISESMVNEKLFF. The DNA of the CDR3 is TGTGCCATCAGTGAGTCGATGGTTAATGAAAAACTGTTTTTT.

This clone was recorded only once. The chain couples TRBV14 to TRBJ1-2; unclear D gene. This CDR3 spans 16 amino acids. Germline V gene data show CDR1 as SGHDN and CDR2 as FVKESK. The germline V and J ends were trimmed by 2 bases and 4 bases, with 17 bases remaining between them. The CDR3 loop is CASSQLGGMGLYGYTF. The CDR3 DNA follows: TGTGCCAGCAGCCAATTGGGAGGGATGGGCCTCTATGGCTACACCTTC.

This clone was recorded only once. J is TRBJ2-5 and V is TRBV7-3; 7 nucleotides line up with TRBD1. Germline V gene lookup returns CDR1 SGHTA and CDR2 FQGTGA. Trimming cost V 0 bases and J 5 bases; bases outside gene matches: 3. CDR3 size: 14 residues. CDR3 amino acids: CASSLTVQGETQYF. The CDR3 coding sequence is TGTGCCAGCAGCTTAACAGTACAGGGGGAGACCCAGTACTTC. Filled out from reference TRBV7-3 and TRBJ2-5, the complete variable domain reads GAGVSQTPSNKVTEKGKYVELRCDPISGHTALYWYRQSLGQGPEFLIYFQGTGAADDSGLPNDRFFAVRPEGSVSTLKIQRTERGDSAVYLCASSLTVQGETQYFGPGTRLLVL.

The table lists this clone with many counts. V is TRBV9 and J is TRBJ2-7, with no clear D. From germline, CDR1 is SGDLS and CDR2 YYNGEE. The CDR3 consists of 13 residues. Trimming removed 4 bases at V and 2 bases at J, with 10 bases between. The CDR3 bases are TGTGCCAGCAGCCTCAGCCCTACCTACGAGCAGTACTTC. Translated, it gives CASSLSPTYEQYF.

Only one count was recorded for this clone. The chain uses TRBV28 and TRBJ2-1, with 13 bases lining up with TRBD2. The CDR3 length is 16 residues. Losses at the gene ends were 7 bases for V and 4 bases for J; bases not matched to a gene: 7. Germline CDR1 MDHEN, CDR2 SYDVKM. CDR3 nucleotide sequence: TGTGCCAGCACCGAACTAGCGGGAGGGAAATACAATGAGCAGTTCTTC. Its translation: CASTELAGGKYNEQFF.

This chain joins TRBV28 and TRBJ1-2; D ambiguous. Germline V gene sequence: CDR1 MDHEN, CDR2 SYDVKM. CDR3 length: 15 amino acids. Deletions cut 4 bases from V and 3 bases from J, with 15 bases between. CDR3 residues: CASSSETWGDYGYTF. The DNA of the CDR3 is TGTGCCAGCAGTTCCGAGACATGGGGTGACTATGGCTACACCTTC.

On this clone itself: An end of the junction differs from the germline gene, which may be a read error. In the same sample, other DNA sequences code for this CDR3. V gene TRBV6-1 combines with J gene TRBJ1-5, with TRBD1 matching 7 bases. CDR3 length: 14 residues. Germline CDR1 and CDR2: MNHNS and SASEGT. The CDR3 is CASSEGGHNQPQHF. Written as DNA, the CDR3 is TGTGCCAGCAGCGAAGGGGGCCACAATCAGCCCCAGCATTTT.

This clone has a single count. The V call is TRBV5-1, the J call TRBJ2-7; 11 bases line up with TRBD2. The germline CDR1 and CDR2 sequences are SGHRS and YFSETQ. J was trimmed by 5 bases and V by 1 base; bases with no gene match: 11. This CDR3 has 17 residues. The CDR3 DNA follows: TGCGCCAGCAGCTTGCAGCAGATTAGCGGGAGGGCCAACGAGCAGTACTTC. Translation gives CASSLQQISGRANEQYF.

V and J are TRBV5-1 and TRBJ1-4; D is uncertain. Germline V gene data show CDR1 as SGHRS and CDR2 as YFSETQ. V was clipped by 7 bases and J by 5 bases, with 12 bases between them. The CDR3 is made up of 13 amino acids. The CDR3 bases are TGCGCCAGCGGGGAGCCCGGGAATGAAAAACTGTTTTTT. Translating gives CASGEPGNEKLFF.

V usage is TRBV9 and J usage is TRBJ2-1; D call uncertain. The CDR3 runs to 13 residues. Germline V gene lookup returns CDR1 SGDLS and CDR2 YYNGEE. V was trimmed by 0 bases and J by 8 bases, leaving 9 bases between them. In nucleotides, the CDR3 is TGTGCCAGCAGCGTAGTGTTATCGGATGAGCAGTTCTTC. This sequence encodes CASSVVLSDEQFF.

The chain couples TRBV6-5 to TRBJ2-7, with a tentative D call TRBD2 (5 bases). V lost 7 bases to trimming and J lost 3 bases, with 16 bases between them. Germline values: CDR1 MNHEY, CDR2 SVGAGI. The length of the CDR3 is 14 residues. CDR3 DNA: TGTGCCAGCAACCGGCCTTCCGGGGACTACGAGCAGTACTTC. This encodes CASNRPSGDYEQYF.

Many counts were recorded for this clone. The V call is TRBV7-9, the J call TRBJ2-1; no firm D call. This CDR3 spans 13 amino acids. Germline V lookup: CDR1 SEHNR, CDR2 FQNEAQ (reference sequence). V shed 3 bases and J shed 5 bases, with 8 bases lying between them. The chain's CDR3 is CASSLGRNNEQFF. In DNA form, the CDR3 reads TGTGCCAGCAGCTTGGGCAGAAACAATGAGCAGTTCTTC.

The chain employs TRBV7-9 and TRBJ1-1; D call uncertain. Germline CDR1 SEHNR, CDR2 FQNEAQ (reference sequence). Trimming cost V 2 bases and J 4 bases, with 8 bases left between them. CDR3 length: 13 amino acids. The DNA for the CDR3 is TGTGCCAGCAGCTTAAATGAGATCACTGAAGCTTTCTTT. Translation gives CASSLNEITEAFF. Full variable domain (missing parts from reference TRBV7-9 and TRBJ1-1): DTGVSQNPRHKITKRGQNVTFRCDPISEHNRLYWYRQTLGQGPEFLTYFQNEAQLEKSRLLSDRFSAERPKGSFSTLEIQRTEQGDSAMYLCASSLNEITEAFFGQGTRLTVV.

This clone was detected only once. J is TRBJ1-2 and V is TRBV7-9; the D gene is possibly TRBD1 (6 bases). This CDR3 is 13 amino acids long. From germline, CDR1 is SEHNR and CDR2 FQNEAQ (reference sequence). V was cut by 8 bases and J by 4 bases, with 14 bases left in between. Here the CDR3 DNA reads TGTGCCAGCGCCCCCGGACAGCCCTATGGCTACACCTTC. Its translation is CASAPGQPYGYTF.

The J gene is TRBJ2-7, the V gene TRBV10-3, with TRBD1 identical over 11 bases. CDR1 and CDR2 from the germline V gene are ENHRY and SYGVKD. The CDR3 runs 13 residues. V trimming: 6 bases; J trimming: 7 bases; junction bases outside the gene matches: 5. The CDR3 nucleotides read TGTGCCATCAGCGGACAGGGGGCGGAGGAGCAGTACTTC. This encodes CAISGQGAEEQYF.

CDR3 sequence reads: CASSGTSGQPGDIQYF. CDR3 DNA: TGTGCCAGCAGCGGGACTAGCGGTCAACCTGGGGACATTCAGTACTTC. The J gene is TRBJ2-4, the V gene TRBV25-1; 11 positions agree with TRBD2. The CDR3 sequence is 16 residues long. J was trimmed by 8 bases and V by 6 bases; bases with no gene match: 12. From germline, CDR1 is MGHDK and CDR2 SYGVNS.

This clone was recorded once. The J gene is TRBJ1-1, the V gene TRBV5-4; tentative D call: TRBD1 (6 bases). V lost 3 bases to trimming and J lost 1 base, with 13 bases between them. The length of the CDR3 is 15 residues. The germline V gene has CDR1 SGHNT and CDR2 YYREEE (reference sequence). Here the CDR3 DNA reads TGTGCCAGCAGCTCCGGGGGCAGCTCGAACACTGAAGCTTTCTTT. It translates to CASSSGGSSNTEAFF.

This clone showed up just a few times. The chain has TRBV2 and TRBJ1-5; D is perhaps TRBD1 (6 bases). CDR1 and CDR2 from the germline V gene are SNHLY and FYNNEI. Trimming pared 3 bases from V and 12 bases from J, leaving 15 bases between. The CDR3 spans 13 residues. CDR3: CASSEGGPSVQHF. In DNA, the CDR3 is TGTGCCAGCAGTGAGGGGGGCCCCAGTGTCCAGCATTTT.

The chain is built from TRBV6-5 and TRBJ1-3; possible D gene TRBD1, 6 bases. The CDR3 runs to 15 residues. V lost 6 bases and J lost 0, with 12 bases in between. The V gene's germline CDR1 is MNHEY and CDR2 SVGAGI. CDR3 nucleotide sequence: TGTGCCAGCAGAGACAGGATCGGCTCTGGAAACACCATATATTTT. Translating it yields CASRDRIGSGNTIYF.

Note on this clone: Other nucleotide sequences in the sample specify the same CDR3. As DNA, the CDR3 is TGTGCCAGCAGTTTATCGGGGTCTCGGAGGAACACTGAAGCTTTCTTT. It specifies CASSLSGSRRNTEAFF. The V and J genes are TRBV28 and TRBJ1-1; D is ambiguous. V was cut by 1 base and J by 1 base, with 13 bases left in between. This CDR3 contains 16 residues. Per the germline V gene, CDR1 is MDHEN and CDR2 is SYDVKM.

This chain links TRBV6-1 with TRBJ2-4, with 14 bases that match TRBD2. The V gene end was trimmed by 6 bases and the J gene end by 9 bases; junction bases not matched to a gene: 7. CDR1 MNHNS and CDR2 SASEGT come from the germline V gene. This CDR3 is built from 15 residues. CDR3 protein: CASSGLAGGEGIQYF. In DNA form, the CDR3 reads TGTGCCAGCAGCGGACTAGCGGGAGGTGAAGGCATTCAGTACTTC.